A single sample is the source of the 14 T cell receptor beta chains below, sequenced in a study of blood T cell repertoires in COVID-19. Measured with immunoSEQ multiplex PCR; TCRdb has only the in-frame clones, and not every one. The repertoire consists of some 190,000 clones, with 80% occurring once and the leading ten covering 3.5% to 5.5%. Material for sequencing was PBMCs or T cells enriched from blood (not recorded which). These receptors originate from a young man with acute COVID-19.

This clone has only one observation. The CDR3 coding sequence is TGTGCCAGCAGCCAAGGGCCCGTCGGTGTAGCGGGGGGGGAAACTAACACCGGGGAGCTGTTTTTT. This translates into CASSQGPVGVAGGETNTGELFF. The chain couples TRBV4-2 to TRBJ2-2; the match to TRBD2 covers 11 bases. The germline V gene encodes CDR1 LGHNA and CDR2 YNFKEQ. V shed 1 base and J 2 bases; nucleotides not matched to a gene: 18. The CDR3 length is 22 residues.

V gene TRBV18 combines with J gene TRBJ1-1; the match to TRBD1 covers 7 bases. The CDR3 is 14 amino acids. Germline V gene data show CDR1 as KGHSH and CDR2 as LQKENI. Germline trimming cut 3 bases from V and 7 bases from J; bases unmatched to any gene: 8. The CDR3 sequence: CASSPTGQAFEAFF. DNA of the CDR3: TGTGCCAGCTCACCTACCGGACAGGCCTTTGAAGCTTTCTTT.

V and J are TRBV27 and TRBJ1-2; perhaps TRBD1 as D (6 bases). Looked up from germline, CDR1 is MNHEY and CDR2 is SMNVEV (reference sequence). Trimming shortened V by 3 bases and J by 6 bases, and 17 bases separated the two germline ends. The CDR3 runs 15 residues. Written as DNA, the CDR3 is TGTGCCAGCAGTTTTAACATAGACAGGAATAATGGCTACACCTTC. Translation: CASSFNIDRNNGYTF.

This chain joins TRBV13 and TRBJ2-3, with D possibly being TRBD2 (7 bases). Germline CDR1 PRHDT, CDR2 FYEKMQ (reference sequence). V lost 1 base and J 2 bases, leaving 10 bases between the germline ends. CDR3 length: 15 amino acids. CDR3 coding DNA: TGTGCCAGCAGCTTAGCGGGGGGCTTCACAGATACGCAGTATTTT. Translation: CASSLAGGFTDTQYF.

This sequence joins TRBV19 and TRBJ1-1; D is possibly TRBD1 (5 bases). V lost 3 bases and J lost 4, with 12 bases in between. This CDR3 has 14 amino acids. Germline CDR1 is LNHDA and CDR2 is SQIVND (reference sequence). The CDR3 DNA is TGTGCCAGTAGTATTAAAAGGGGTGGCACTGAAGCTTTCTTT. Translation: CASSIKRGGTEAFF.

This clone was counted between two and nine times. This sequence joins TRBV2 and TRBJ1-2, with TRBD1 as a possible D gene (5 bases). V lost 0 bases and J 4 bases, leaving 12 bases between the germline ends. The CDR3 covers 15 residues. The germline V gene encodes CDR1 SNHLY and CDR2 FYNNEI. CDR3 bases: TGTGCCAGCAGTGAAGCCAACAGGTTGGGCTATGGCTACACCTTC. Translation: CASSEANRLGYGYTF. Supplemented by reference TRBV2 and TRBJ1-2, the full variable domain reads EPEVTQTPSHQVTQMGQEVILRCVPISNHLYFYWYRQILGQKVEFLVSFYNNEISEKSEIFDDQFSVERPDGSNFTLKIRSTKLEDSAMYFCASSEANRLGYGYTFGSGTRLTVV.

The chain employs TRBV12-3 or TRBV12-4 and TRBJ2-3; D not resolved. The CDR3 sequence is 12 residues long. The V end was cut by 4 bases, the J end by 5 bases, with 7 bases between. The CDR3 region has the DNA TGTGCCAGCAGTTCGTCTCGAGATACGCAGTATTTT. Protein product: CASSSSRDTQYF.

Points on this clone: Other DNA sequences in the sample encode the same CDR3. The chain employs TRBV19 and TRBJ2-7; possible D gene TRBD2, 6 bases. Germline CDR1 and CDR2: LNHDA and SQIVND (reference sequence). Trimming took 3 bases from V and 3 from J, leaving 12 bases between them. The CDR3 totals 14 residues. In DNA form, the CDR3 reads TGTGCCAGTAGTATCCGGGACGGGGGCTACGAGCAGTACTTC. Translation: CASSIRDGGYEQYF.

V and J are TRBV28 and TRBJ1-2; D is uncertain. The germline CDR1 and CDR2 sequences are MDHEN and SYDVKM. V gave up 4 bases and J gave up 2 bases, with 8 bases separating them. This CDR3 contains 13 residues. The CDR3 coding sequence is TGTGCCAGCAGTTCCGGGTTCAACTATGGCTACACCTTC. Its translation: CASSSGFNYGYTF.

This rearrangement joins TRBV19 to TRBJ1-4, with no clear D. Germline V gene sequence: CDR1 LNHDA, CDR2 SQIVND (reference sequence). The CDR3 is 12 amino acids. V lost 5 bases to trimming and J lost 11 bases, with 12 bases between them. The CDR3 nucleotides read TGTGCCAGTAGTCTCCTAGACGGGAAACTGTTTTTT. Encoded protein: CASSLLDGKLFF.

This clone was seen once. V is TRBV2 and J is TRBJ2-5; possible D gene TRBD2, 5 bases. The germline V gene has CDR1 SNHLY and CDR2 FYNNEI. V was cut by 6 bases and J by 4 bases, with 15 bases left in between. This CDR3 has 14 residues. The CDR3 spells CASRGPGFSETQYF. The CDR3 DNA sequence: TGTGCCAGCAGGGGCCCGGGATTCTCAGAGACCCAGTACTTC.

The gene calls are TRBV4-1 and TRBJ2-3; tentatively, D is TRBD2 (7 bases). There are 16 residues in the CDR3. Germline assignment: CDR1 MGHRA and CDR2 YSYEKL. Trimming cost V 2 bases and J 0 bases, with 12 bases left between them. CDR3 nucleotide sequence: TGCGCCAGCAGCCAACCCCGGGGGGCCAGCACAGATACGCAGTATTTT. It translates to CASSQPRGASTDTQYF.

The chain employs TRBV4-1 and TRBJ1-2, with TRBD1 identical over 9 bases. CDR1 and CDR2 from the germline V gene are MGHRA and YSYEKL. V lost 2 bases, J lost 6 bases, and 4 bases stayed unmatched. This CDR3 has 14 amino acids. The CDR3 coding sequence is TGCGCCAGCAGCCAACCCGGGACAGGGAATGGCTACACCTTC. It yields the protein CASSQPGTGNGYTF.

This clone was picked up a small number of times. In DNA, the CDR3 is TGTGCCAGCAGTGCCCTAGCGGGGGGGCCAGATACGCAGTATTTT. Its protein is CASSALAGGPDTQYF. The chain couples TRBV6-4 to TRBJ2-3; 12 bases line up with TRBD2. The CDR3 is 15 amino acids. J was trimmed by 4 bases and V by 4 bases; bases with no gene match: 3. The germline V gene has CDR1 MRHNA and CDR2 SNTAGT.